This T cell receptor beta chain was retrieved from a study of blood T cell repertoires in COVID-19. At the level of the study: The United States, Italy and Spain provided the acute and convalescent COVID-19 samples. T cells, B-cell-depleted T cells, or PBMCs supplied cDNA or gDNA.

Per the original data handling: The assay estimated nucleated cells by amplifying reference gene primers. TCRdb's table, derived via immunoSEQ multiplex PCR, lists solely in-frame clones and lacks some. V and J calls and clone size come straight from that table; D and trimming were deduced from the DNA. The sample includes some 69,000 clones, about 90% of them seen just once. This CDR3 is 16 amino acids long. With 2 bases removed from V and 3 bases from J, the gap between germline ends came to 14 bases. CDR1 and CDR2 from the germline V gene are MNHEY and SMNVEV (reference sequence). Patients of the Seattle cohort, enrolled during active infection, were followed longitudinally.

The receptor's source is a man between 50 and 59 years old with COVID-19, enrolled during active disease. The chain couples TRBV27 to TRBJ1-5, with a tentative D call TRBD1 (5 bases). Sequenced material: peripheral blood. The DNA of the CDR3 is TGTGCCAGCAGTTTAAGCCAGGGCGAAGACAATCAGCCCCAGCATTTT. Amino acid sequence: CASSLSQGEDNQPQHF.